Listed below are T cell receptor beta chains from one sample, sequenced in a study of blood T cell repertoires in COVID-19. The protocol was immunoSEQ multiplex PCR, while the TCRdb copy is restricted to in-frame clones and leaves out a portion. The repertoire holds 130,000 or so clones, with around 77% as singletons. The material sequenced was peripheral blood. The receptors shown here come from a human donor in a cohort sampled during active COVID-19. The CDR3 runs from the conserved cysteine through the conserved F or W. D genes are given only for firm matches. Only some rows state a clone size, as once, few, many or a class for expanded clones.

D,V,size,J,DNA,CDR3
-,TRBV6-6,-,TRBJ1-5,TGTGCCAGCAGTTACGAATTGGCGGTAAATCAGCCCCAGCATTTT,CASSYELAVNQPQHF
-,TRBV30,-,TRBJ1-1,TGTGCCTGGACCCCGAGTACTGAAGCTTTCTTT,CAWTPSTEAFF
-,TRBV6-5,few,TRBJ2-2,TGTGCCAGCAACTATCTTGGGACCGGGGAGCTGTTTTTT,CASNYLGTGELFF
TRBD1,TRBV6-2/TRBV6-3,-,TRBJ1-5,TGTGCCAGCAGTTACACGGCAGGGGGTACCAGAGGAGGCAATCAGCCCCAGCATTTT,CASSYTAGGTRGGNQPQHF
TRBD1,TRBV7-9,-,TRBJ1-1,TGTGCCAGCAGCCCCGACAGGGTCTCGAAAGGGGTGACTGAAGCTTTCTTT,CASSPDRVSKGVTEAFF
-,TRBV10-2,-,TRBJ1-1,TGCGCCAGCAGTGCTCGGGGGGGGCTGAGCACTGAAGCTTTCTTT,CASSARGGLSTEAFF
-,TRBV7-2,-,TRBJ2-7,TGTGCCAGCAGCTTTGACTACCTGGCCGAGCAGTACTTC,CASSFDYLAEQYF
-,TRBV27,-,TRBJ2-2,TGTGCCAGCAGTCGAAGAACAGGGAAGGGGAACACCGGGGAGCTGTTTTTT,CASSRRTGKGNTGELFF
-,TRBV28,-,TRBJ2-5,TGTGCCAGCAGTCTACCCCCGGGACTGCGAGAGACCCAGTACTTC,CASSLPPGLRETQYF
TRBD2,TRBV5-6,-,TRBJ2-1,TGTGCCAGCAGCGCGGACTGGGGGGGAAACAATGAGCAGTTCTTC,CASSADWGGNNEQFF
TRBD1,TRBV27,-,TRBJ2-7,TGTGCCAGCAGTTCGCACGGACAGGGGGGCGACGAGCAGTACTTC,CASSSHGQGGDEQYF
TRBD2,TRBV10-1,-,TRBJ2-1,TGCGCCAGCAGTTCCTCGGGGGGGCCTAAACACAATGAGCAGTTCTTC,CASSSSGGPKHNEQFF
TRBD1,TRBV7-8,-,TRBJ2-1,TGTGCCAGCAGCTTAACAGGGGGCGCTTCGTCCTACAATGAGCAGTTCTTC,CASSLTGGASSYNEQFF
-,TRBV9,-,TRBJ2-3,TGTGCCAGCAGCGGGGGGGGCACAGATACGCAGTATTTT,CASSGGGTDTQYF
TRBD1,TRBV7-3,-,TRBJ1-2,TGTGCCAGCAGCTCGGACCCCCAAGGGGGCGGCTACACCTTC,CASSSDPQGGGYTF
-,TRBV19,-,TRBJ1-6,TGTGCCAGTAGTCCCCCCCGGGGGGCTACCTATAATTCACCCCTCCACTTT,CASSPPRGATYNSPLHF
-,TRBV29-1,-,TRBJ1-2,TGCAGCGTTGCCGAGGGTAACTATGGCTACACCTTC,CSVAEGNYGYTF
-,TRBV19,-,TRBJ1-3,TGTGCCAGTAGTATCGACAGCAAACACGGAAACACCATATATTTT,CASSIDSKHGNTIYF
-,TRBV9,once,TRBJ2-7,TGTGCCAGCAGCCCGAACACCGACACCTACGAGCAGTACTTC,CASSPNTDTYEQYF
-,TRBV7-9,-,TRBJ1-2,TGTGCCAGCAGCTTATCCTCGGAGCATCACTATGGCTACACCTTC,CASSLSSEHHYGYTF
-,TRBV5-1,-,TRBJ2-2,TGCGCCAGCAGCTTGGCCAGGGTTAACACCGGGGAGCTGTTTTTT,CASSLARVNTGELFF
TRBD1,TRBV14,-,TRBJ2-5,TGTGCCAGCAGCCCGCCCGGGACAGGGGGCTGGGAGACCCAGTACTTC,CASSPPGTGGWETQYF
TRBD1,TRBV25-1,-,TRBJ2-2,TGTGCCAGCAGTGAATCCGGCAGGGGGTCGGCCGGGGAGCTGTTTTTT,CASSESGRGSAGELFF
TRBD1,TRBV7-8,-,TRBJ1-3,TGTGCCAGCAGCCCCGGACAGGGGGGAGGTGGAAACACCATATATTTT,CASSPGQGGGGNTIYF
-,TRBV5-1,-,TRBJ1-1,TGCGCCAGCAGCTTCCAGGGCCTGGGCACTGAAGCTTTCTTT,CASSFQGLGTEAFF
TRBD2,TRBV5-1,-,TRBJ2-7,TGCGCCAGCAGCCCTAGGACTAGCGGGGGTGTGAGCTCCTACGAGCAGTACTTC,CASSPRTSGGVSSYEQYF
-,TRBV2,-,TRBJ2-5,TGTGCCAGCAGTGAAGGGCTAGTAAACCAAGAGACCCAGTACTTC,CASSEGLVNQETQYF
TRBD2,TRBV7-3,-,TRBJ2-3,TGTGCCAGCAGCTTAAGCGGGGGTCTGGATACGCAGTATTTT,CASSLSGGLDTQYF
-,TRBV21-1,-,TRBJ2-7,TGTGCCAGCTTTCTAATCAGAGGGGGACTACACTACGAGCAGTACTTC,CASFLIRGGLHYEQYF
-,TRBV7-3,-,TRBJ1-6,TGTGCCAGCAGCCCCCAGGGTTCGGGTAATTCACCCCTCCACTTT,CASSPQGSGNSPLHF
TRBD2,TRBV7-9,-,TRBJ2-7,TGTGCCAGCAGCTTTAGCGGGGAGGCGGCCTACGAGCAGTACTTC,CASSFSGEAAYEQYF
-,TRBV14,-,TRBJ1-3,TGTGCCAGCAGCCAAGATCGCAGCTGGCGGACTGGAAACACCATATATTTT,CASSQDRSWRTGNTIYF
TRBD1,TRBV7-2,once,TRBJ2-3,TGTGCCAGCAGCCAGACAGGGGGAGACCGTACGCAGTATTTT,CASSQTGGDRTQYF